This is a list of T cell receptor beta chains from one sample in a study of patients and donors after allogeneic stem cell transplantation. TCRdb recomputed calls from the RT-PCR reads with MiXCR, one row per CDR3 protein. Here the sample spans over 150,000 distinct CDR3 sequences, 25% to 35% being singletons. Sequencing used blood, either unsorted or a sorted T cell fraction (not recorded which). All receptors come from a human donor who was either an allogeneic HSCT recipient or a stem cell or donor lymphocyte infusion donor (not recorded which). It is not recorded whose cells these are; they may come from a transplant donor. CDR3s include the opening cysteine and the closing phenylalanine or tryptophan. The D gene is left open where the match is weak. Size is stated for part of the rows, as once, few or many counts, or as a class when the clone is expanded.

NA	TRBV7-9	NA	TRBJ2-7	CASSPYREGAYEQYF	TGTGCCAGCAGCCCCTACAGGGAGGGGGCTTACGAGCAGTACTTC
TRBD1	TRBV5-6	many	TRBJ1-2	CASSLGQGYNYGYTF	TGTGCCAGCAGCTTGGGACAGGGCTATAACTATGGCTACACCTTC
TRBD2	TRBV9	once	TRBJ2-2	CASSVGGGNTGELFF	TGTGCCAGCAGCGTAGGCGGGGGAAACACCGGGGAGCTGTTTTTT
NA	TRBV29-1	NA	TRBJ2-1	CSVGIGDEQFF	TGCAGCGTTGGAATTGGTGATGAGCAGTTCTTC
NA	TRBV9	NA	TRBJ2-1	CASSVDPKGYNEQFF	TGTGCCAGCAGCGTCGACCCAAAGGGCTACAATGAGCAGTTCTTC
NA	TRBV4-3	NA	TRBJ2-7	CASSGDTGPYEQYF	TGCGCCAGCAGCGGGGATACGGGTCCCTACGAGCAGTACTTC
TRBD1	TRBV4-2	few	TRBJ1-5	CASSPQGAAGQPQHF	TGTGCCAGCAGCCCCCAGGGGGCGGCAGGTCAGCCCCAGCATTTT
TRBD1	TRBV24-1	few	TRBJ2-3	CATSDGQGNTDTQYF	TGTGCCACCAGTGATGGACAGGGAAACACAGATACGCAGTATTTT
NA	TRBV7-2	few	TRBJ2-5	CASSLPTGVYQETQYF	TGTGCCAGCAGCCTTCCGACAGGTGTTTACCAAGAGACCCAGTACTTC
NA	TRBV7-8	NA	TRBJ2-2	CASSLGPSANTAELFF	TGTGCCAGCAGCTTGGGTCCTAGCGCAAATACCGCGGAGCTGTTTTTT
NA	TRBV7-2	few	TRBJ1-6	CASSLQGAGSPLHF	TGTGCCAGCAGCTTGCAGGGAGCAGGTTCACCCCTCCACTTT
NA	TRBV4-2	many	TRBJ1-2	CASSQGNPGEGYGYTF	TGTGCCAGCAGCCAAGGGAATCCAGGGGAAGGCTATGGCTACACCTTC
TRBD2	TRBV4-3	NA	TRBJ2-1	CASSQDPYIAGDGNEQFF	TGCGCCAGCAGCCAAGACCCCTACATAGCGGGAGATGGGAATGAGCAGTTCTTC
TRBD2	TRBV7-9	few	TRBJ2-1	CASSWVAGLTHNEQFF	TGTGCCAGCAGCTGGGTAGCGGGGCTTACTCACAATGAGCAGTTCTTC
TRBD2	TRBV24-1	NA	TRBJ2-3	CATSDWWGRASKVHTDTQYF	TGTGCCACCAGTGATTGGTGGGGGAGGGCCTCAAAAGTTCACACAGATACGCAGTATTTT
NA	TRBV4-3	NA	TRBJ2-1	CASSQGGFPGQFF	TGCGCCAGCAGCCAAGGAGGGTTCCCTGGTCAGTTCTTC
TRBD1	TRBV6-2/TRBV6-3	NA	TRBJ1-5	CASSRPGRGLQPQHF	TGTGCCAGCAGCCGCCCCGGCAGGGGGTTGCAGCCCCAGCATTTT
NA	TRBV7-9	NA	TRBJ1-1	CASTTGLGTEAFF	TGTGCCAGCACCACAGGGTTAGGCACTGAAGCTTTCTTT
NA	TRBV19	NA	TRBJ1-4	CASRLTGIGEKLFF	TGTGCCAGTAGATTAACAGGGATTGGTGAAAAACTGTTTTTT
TRBD1	TRBV6-6	few	TRBJ1-2	CASSYLQGAGGYTF	TGTGCCAGCAGTTACCTTCAGGGGGCGGGCGGCTACACCTTC
NA	TRBV11-2	few	TRBJ2-5	CASSLSDQETQYF	TGTGCCAGCAGCTTATCAGATCAAGAGACCCAGTACTTC
NA	TRBV2	few	TRBJ1-1	CASRQESRTEAFF	TGTGCCAGCAGGCAGGAATCGAGGACTGAAGCTTTCTTT
NA	TRBV7-9	few	TRBJ1-2	CASSLGIGYGYTF	TGTGCCAGCAGCTTAGGTATCGGCTATGGCTACACCTTC
NA	TRBV14	few	TRBJ1-1	CASSLYGLQTEAFF	TGTGCCAGCAGCCTGTACGGACTGCAAACTGAAGCTTTCTTT
NA	TRBV7-9	few	TRBJ2-7	CASSPSRVPSYEQYF	TGTGCCAGCAGCCCCTCTCGGGTGCCCTCCTACGAGCAGTACTTC
TRBD1	TRBV20-1	many	TRBJ1-5	CSAREGGQGGWPQHF	TGCAGTGCTAGAGAGGGAGGACAGGGGGGTTGGCCCCAGCATTTT
TRBD1	TRBV5-1	few	TRBJ2-3	CASSNGQGRTDTQYF	TGCGCCAGCAGCAACGGACAGGGGAGGACAGATACGCAGTATTTT
TRBD1	TRBV28	few	TRBJ2-7	CASSGHWGQNYEQYF	TGTGCCAGCAGTGGCCATTGGGGACAGAACTACGAGCAGTACTTC
NA	TRBV21-1	NA	TRBJ2-7	CASSNNPGRYEQYF	TGTGCCAGCAGCAATAACCCAGGGCGCTACGAGCAGTACTTC
TRBD1	TRBV6-1	few	TRBJ1-4	CASGIMPGDRQVFF	TGTGCCAGCGGAATAATGCCGGGGGACAGGCAAGTGTTTTTT
NA	TRBV12-3/TRBV12-4	NA	TRBJ2-5	CASSLDLRQETQYF	TGTGCCAGCAGTTTAGACCTACGCCAAGAGACCCAGTACTTC
NA	TRBV18	few	TRBJ1-1	CASSPGREAFF	TGTGCCAGCTCACCGGGCAGGGAAGCTTTCTTT
NA	TRBV12-3/TRBV12-4	many	TRBJ1-5	CASSFRGGAQPQHF	TGTGCCAGCAGTTTTCGAGGGGGGGCTCAGCCCCAGCATTTT
TRBD2	TRBV25-1	NA	TRBJ2-7	CASPPGLQYEQYF	TGTGCCAGTCCACCGGGACTACAATACGAGCAGTACTTC
NA	TRBV2	NA	TRBJ1-1	CASSESWGRYTEAYF	TGTGCCAGCAGTGAAAGTTGGGGGCGGTACACTGAAGCTTACTTT
TRBD1	TRBV10-3	many	TRBJ1-2	CAISGTGGAELNYGYTF	TGTGCCATCTCCGGGACAGGGGGCGCGGAGCTAAACTATGGCTACACCTTC
TRBD1	TRBV7-2	NA	TRBJ1-2	CASSLATGVGAYGYTF	TGTGCCAGCAGCTTGGCCACAGGGGTCGGGGCCTATGGCTACACCTTC
TRBD1	TRBV18	NA	TRBJ2-5	CASSLQTGAETQYF	TGTGCCAGCTCCCTCCAGACAGGGGCAGAGACCCAGTACTTC
TRBD1	TRBV6-2/TRBV6-3	NA	TRBJ2-5	CASREQQGWGETQYF	TGTGCCAGCAGGGAACAACAGGGGTGGGGAGAGACCCAGTACTTC
TRBD1	TRBV18	NA	TRBJ2-7	CASSLGQGASYEQYF	TGTGCCAGCTCACTCGGACAGGGGGCCTCCTACGAGCAGTACTTC
NA	TRBV27	NA	TRBJ1-5	CASGPVHHNQPQHF	TGTGCCAGCGGCCCCGTACACCACAATCAGCCCCAGCATTTT
TRBD2	TRBV7-2	few	TRBJ2-5	CASSPSGLAQYF	TGTGCCAGCAGCCCTAGCGGGTTGGCCCAGTACTTC
TRBD1	TRBV4-3	NA	TRBJ2-7	CASSQTGTGAYEQYF	TGCGCCAGCAGCCAAACCGGGACAGGGGCCTACGAGCAGTACTTC
TRBD1	TRBV20-1	NA	TRBJ1-6	CSARFRWDSSYNSPLHF	TGCAGTGCTAGGTTTAGGTGGGACAGCTCCTATAATTCACCCCTCCACTTT
NA	TRBV20-1	many	TRBJ1-1	CSAMQFLNTEAFF	TGCAGTGCTATGCAGTTTTTGAACACTGAAGCTTTCTTT
NA	TRBV15	NA	TRBJ1-5	CATSGDGTISPSIF	NA
TRBD1	TRBV12-3/TRBV12-4	many	TRBJ1-6	CASSPRTGGGPLHF	TGTGCCAGCAGTCCACGGACAGGCGGTGGGCCCCTCCACTTT
TRBD1	TRBV18	few	TRBJ2-5	CASSPPETTGWQETQYF	TGTGCCAGCTCACCACCAGAAACGACAGGGTGGCAGGAGACCCAGTACTTC
TRBD1	TRBV6-2/TRBV6-3	NA	TRBJ1-2	CASSYGQGTYGYTF	TGCGCCAGCAGTTACGGACAGGGAACCTATGGCTACACCTTC
NA	TRBV29-1	NA	TRBJ2-2	CSVRLANTGELFF	TGCAGCGTTCGACTAGCGAACACCGGGGAGCTGTTTTTT
NA	TRBV20-1	few	TRBJ2-7	CSARRRPNEQYF	TGCAGTGCTAGACGACGGCCCAACGAGCAGTACTTC
NA	TRBV6-5	NA	TRBJ2-1	CASSYEGKLQFF	TGTGCCAGCAGTTACGAGGGGAAGTTGCAGTTCTTC
TRBD1	TRBV7-8	NA	TRBJ2-3	CASSLQGRGDTQYF	TGTGCCAGCAGCCTACAGGGGAGAGGAGATACGCAGTATTTT
TRBD2	TRBV7-9	NA	TRBJ2-1	CASSLVSGGAYEQFF	TGTGCCAGCAGCTTAGTTTCGGGAGGTGCTTATGAGCAGTTCTTC